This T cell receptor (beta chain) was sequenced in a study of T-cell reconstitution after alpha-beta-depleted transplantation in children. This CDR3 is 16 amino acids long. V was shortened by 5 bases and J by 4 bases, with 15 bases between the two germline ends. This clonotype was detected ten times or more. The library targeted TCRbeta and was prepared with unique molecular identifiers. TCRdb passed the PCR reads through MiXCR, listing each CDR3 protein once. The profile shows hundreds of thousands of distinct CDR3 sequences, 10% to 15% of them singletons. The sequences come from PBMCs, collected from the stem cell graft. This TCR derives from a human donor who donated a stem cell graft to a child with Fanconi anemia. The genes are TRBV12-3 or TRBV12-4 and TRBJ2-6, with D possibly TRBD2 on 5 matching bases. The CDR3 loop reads CASSPSGRGGANVLTF. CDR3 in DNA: TGTGCCAGCAGTCCCTCGGGGAGAGGCGGGGCCAACGTCCTGACTTTC.